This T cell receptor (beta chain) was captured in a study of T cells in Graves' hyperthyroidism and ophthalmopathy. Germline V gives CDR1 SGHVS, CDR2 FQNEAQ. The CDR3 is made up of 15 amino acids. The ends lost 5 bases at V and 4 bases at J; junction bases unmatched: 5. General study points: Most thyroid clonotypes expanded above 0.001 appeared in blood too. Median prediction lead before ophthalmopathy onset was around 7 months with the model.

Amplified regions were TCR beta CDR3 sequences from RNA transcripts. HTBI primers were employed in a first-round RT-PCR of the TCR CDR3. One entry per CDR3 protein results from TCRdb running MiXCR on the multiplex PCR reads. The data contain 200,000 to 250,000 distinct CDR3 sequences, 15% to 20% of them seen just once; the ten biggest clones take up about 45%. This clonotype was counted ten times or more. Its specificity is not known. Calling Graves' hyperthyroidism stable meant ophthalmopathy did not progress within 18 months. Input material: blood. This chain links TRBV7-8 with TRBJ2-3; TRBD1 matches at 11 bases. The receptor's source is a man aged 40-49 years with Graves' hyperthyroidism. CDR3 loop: CASSPRDRGADTQYF. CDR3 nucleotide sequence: TGTGCCAGCAGCCCCCGGGACAGGGGGGCAGATACGCAGTATTTT.